This T cell receptor beta chain was documented in a study of regulatory T cells in long-lasting Graves disease. Time point given: newly diagnosed GD, antithyroid drugs for less than 3 months. RNA extracted from PBMCs served as the sequencing template. In building TCR beta libraries, iRepertoire HTBI primers were used together with Arm-PCR of CDR3 regions. In TCRdb, the multiplex PCR reads were re-called with MiXCR into one record per CDR3 protein. The table records around 250,000 distinct CDR3 sequences, about 17% of them present only once. The germline V gene has CDR1 MNHEY and CDR2 SVGAGI. This CDR3 contains 17 residues. Germline trimming cut 2 bases from V and 2 bases from J; bases unmatched to any gene: 10. The sample holds many counts of this clonotype. Separately, the same data were catalogued under a study of T cells in Graves' hyperthyroidism and ophthalmopathy.

J is TRBJ2-7 and V is TRBV6-5; 9 nucleotides line up with TRBD1. The sequence was obtained from a woman aged 25 to 45 with Graves disease. The sequences come from peripheral blood mononuclear cells (PBMCs), collected at new diagnosis, from a patient treated with antithyroid drugs. CDR3 sequence reads: CASSYTSPGQGTYEQYF. CDR3 DNA sequence: TGTGCCAGCAGTTACACCTCCCCGGGACAGGGAACCTACGAGCAGTACTTC.